This T cell receptor (beta chain) was recovered during a study of T cell changes during pregnancy in multiple sclerosis. Per germline, CDR1 MNHEY and CDR2 SMNVEV (reference sequence). The V and J ends lost 3 bases and 1 base respectively, with 12 bases between them. CDR3 length: 15 amino acids. This table comes from immunoSEQ multiplex PCR, and its TCRdb copy is limited to in-frame clones, with some not included. The sample includes 45,000 to 50,000 clones, 90% to 95% of them seen just once. The rearrangement uses TRBV27 and TRBJ1-1; a possible D gene is TRBD1 (6 bases). Sequenced here: CD8+ T cells from peripheral blood mononuclear cells, sampled in the first trimester of pregnancy. The TCR originated in a female donor with multiple sclerosis, enrolled in a pregnancy study. DNA of the CDR3: TGTGCCAGCAGTTTGTCCGGGACATCGAACACTGAAGCTTTCTTT. This translates into CASSLSGTSNTEAFF.